The 23 T cell receptor beta chains below come from one sample, sequenced in a study of CD8 T cells in Susac syndrome. Random hexamers served to reverse transcribe roughly 0.45 to 1 ug RNA. Via MiXCR, TCRdb re-called the immunoSEQ multiplex PCR reads, giving one row per CDR3 protein. There are approximately 190,000 distinct CDR3 sequences in the sample; 95% occur only once, and about 0.17% lies in the top ten. Sequencing was performed on CD8+ T cells from PBMCs. Receptors originate from a human donor with Susac syndrome.

J is TRBJ2-5 and V is TRBV19; perhaps D is TRBD1 or TRBD2 (5 bases each). With 5 bases removed from V and 4 bases from J, the gap between germline ends came to 23 bases. The CDR3 has 17 amino acids. Germline V lookup: CDR1 LNHDA, CDR2 SQIVND (reference sequence). CDR3 nucleotide sequence: TGTGCCAGTAGTTTTAGACCCGGGACGCCCGAGGGAGAGACCCAGTACTTC. It yields the protein CASSFRPGTPEGETQYF.

The J gene is TRBJ2-5, the V gene TRBV7-8; 10 nucleotides agree with TRBD1. With 5 bases clipped from V and 2 bases from J, the junction kept 5 bases outside the gene matches. The CDR3 is made up of 15 amino acids. The V gene's germline CDR1 is SGHVS and CDR2 FQNEAQ. For the CDR3, the DNA is TGTGCCAGCAGCCCAATGGACAGGGGGCAAGAGACCCAGTACTTC. Its translation is CASSPMDRGQETQYF.

This clonotype appeared once. V and J are TRBV9 and TRBJ2-4; a weak D match, TRBD2 (7 bases). V was clipped by 2 bases and J by 4 bases, with 13 bases between them. Germline V gives CDR1 SGDLS, CDR2 YYNGEE. The CDR3 is made up of 15 amino acids. The DNA for the CDR3 is TGTGCCAGCAGCGTGGCGGGGGCTCGAAAAAACATTCAGTACTTC. Amino acid sequence: CASSVAGARKNIQYF.

This clonotype was detected once. V usage is TRBV4-1 and J usage is TRBJ2-7, with D unclear. The CDR3 runs to 16 residues. Germline assignment: CDR1 MGHRA and CDR2 YSYEKL. V was clipped by 0 bases and J by 0 bases, with 12 bases between them. The CDR3 region is CASSQDRMRDSYEQYF. The CDR3 DNA is TGCGCCAGCAGCCAAGATCGGATGCGAGACTCCTACGAGCAGTACTTC.

CDR3 in DNA: TGTGCCAGCAGCGCCCCCGGGACAGGGGGGCCCTATGGCTACACCTTC. This gives the protein CASSAPGTGGPYGYTF. This chain links TRBV4-2 with TRBJ1-2; 11 positions match TRBD1. Germline lookup yields CDR1 LGHNA and CDR2 YNFKEQ. This CDR3 spans 16 amino acids. V was clipped by 5 bases and J by 4 bases; unmatched bases: 9.

The chain employs TRBV7-2 and TRBJ2-7; D might be TRBD2 (5 bases). CDR1 and CDR2 (germline): SGHTA, FQGNSA. Between the trimmed V and J ends, which lost 5 bases and 6 bases, there was a span of 11 bases. The CDR3 is 12 amino acids. The CDR3 loop reads CASSVASGEQYF. The CDR3 nucleotides read TGTGCCAGCAGCGTTGCGAGCGGCGAGCAGTACTTC.

The J gene is TRBJ1-1, the V gene TRBV3-1; no reliable D call. This CDR3 spans 14 amino acids. Trimming took 2 bases from V and 0 from J, leaving 7 bases between them. CDR1 and CDR2 (germline): LGHDT, YNNKEL (reference sequence). DNA of the CDR3: TGTGCCAGCAGCCAACTCAATGTGAACACTGAAGCTTTCTTT. Protein sequence: CASSQLNVNTEAFF.

The gene calls are TRBV27 and TRBJ2-5; 15 bases are shared with TRBD2. V dropped 4 bases and J dropped 5; count of bases not matched to a gene: 11. The CDR3 covers 18 residues. Per germline, CDR1 MNHEY and CDR2 SMNVEV (reference sequence). Here the CDR3 DNA reads TGTGCCAGCAGTTCCTGGACTAGCGGGAGGGCCCCGTCGGAGACCCAGTACTTC. Encoded protein: CASSSWTSGRAPSETQYF.

The V and J genes are TRBV21-1 and TRBJ2-3; TRBD2 is the table's D call, not checked against the DNA. TRBV21-1 is described as a pseudogene. The CDR3 is 17 residues long. CDR3 protein: CASSKKGASGSSDTQYF. CDR3 DNA sequence: TGTGCCAGCAGCAAAAAAGGGGCTAGCGGGAGTTCAGATACGCAGTATTTT.

The chain has TRBV19 and TRBJ2-7, with 10 nucleotides matching TRBD1. The junction had 6 bases not matched to a gene; V was cut back by 5 bases and J by 2 bases. Per germline, CDR1 LNHDA and CDR2 SQIVND (reference sequence). The CDR3 is 15 amino acids. CDR3 DNA: TGTGCCAGTAGTGCCGGGACAGGGGTCCCCTACGAGCAGTACTTC. Its translation is CASSAGTGVPYEQYF.

The chain recombines TRBV18 with TRBJ1-1, with a weak D call TRBD1 (6 bases). This CDR3 is 15 amino acids long. The germline V gene encodes CDR1 KGHSH and CDR2 LQKENI. V gave up 6 bases and J gave up 1 base, with 15 bases separating them. CDR3: CASSEGGGGNTEAFF. The CDR3 DNA reads TGTGCCAGCTCCGAAGGCGGGGGCGGGAACACTGAAGCTTTCTTT.

This chain uses TRBV20-1 with TRBJ1-1; 7 bases map to TRBD1. The ends lost 6 bases at V and 1 base at J; junction bases unmatched: 5. This CDR3 spans 13 amino acids. Germline loops: CDR1 DFQATT, CDR2 SNEGSKA (reference sequence). The CDR3, as DNA: TGCAGTGCCGGGGACAGCAGGAACACTGAAGCTTTCTTT. Translating gives CSAGDSRNTEAFF.

The sample holds a few counts of this clonotype. The chain recombines TRBV20-1 with TRBJ2-3; 9 bases match TRBD2. The CDR3 is 15 residues long. Germline values: CDR1 DFQATT, CDR2 SNEGSKA (reference sequence). Trimming at V came to 5 bases and at J to 3 bases, leaving 9 bases not matched to a gene. The CDR3 DNA reads TGCAGTGCTGGACCACTCGCGGGGGGGACAGATACGCAGTATTTT. Translated, it gives CSAGPLAGGTDTQYF.

This chain connects TRBV14 to TRBJ2-7; 11 positions match TRBD2. The CDR3 has 16 residues. The V gene's germline CDR1 is SGHDN and CDR2 FVKESK. The V segment lost 4 bases and the J segment 3 bases; nucleotides outside the gene matches: 8. The CDR3 spells CASSPIPTSGNYEQYF. The CDR3, as DNA: TGTGCCAGCAGCCCCATCCCGACTAGCGGGAACTACGAGCAGTACTTC.

This clonotype was observed a handful of times. The V and J genes are TRBV20-1 and TRBJ2-7; D perhaps matches TRBD2 (6 bases). CDR3 size: 12 residues. The germline CDR1 and CDR2 sequences are DFQATT and SNEGSKA (reference sequence). Trimming shortened V by 5 bases and J by 0 bases, and 8 bases separated the two germline ends. The CDR3 loop is CSARRDSYEQYF. CDR3 bases: TGCAGTGCTCGGCGGGACTCCTACGAGCAGTACTTC.

About this clonotype itself: Germline and junction disagree at one end, which may indicate a read error. V is TRBV28 and J is TRBJ2-7, with TRBD1 matching over 7 bases. This CDR3 is built from 12 residues. Looked up from germline, CDR1 is MDHEN and CDR2 is SYDVKM. In nucleotides, the CDR3 is TGTGCCAGCAGTGAGACAGGGCCCCTCCGACACTTC. Translated: CASSETGPLRHF.

The chain employs TRBV5-1 and TRBJ1-5; D remains ambiguous. V was trimmed by 4 bases and J by 5 bases, leaving 13 bases between them. Per the germline V gene, CDR1 is SGHRS and CDR2 is YFSETQ. The CDR3 extends over 14 amino acids. CDR3 region: CASSRRPEDQPQHF. CDR3 in DNA: TGCGCCAGCAGCCGCCGACCAGAGGATCAGCCCCAGCATTTT.

This sequence joins TRBV28 and TRBJ2-5, with 9 bases that match TRBD1. The germline CDR1 and CDR2 sequences are MDHEN and SYDVKM. The ends lost 5 bases at V and 5 bases at J; junction bases unmatched: 6. The CDR3 extends over 14 amino acids. CDR3 sequence: CASSTNRGLETQYF. The CDR3 nucleotides are TGTGCCAGCAGTACCAACAGGGGGCTGGAGACCCAGTACTTC. Variable domain in full (rest from reference TRBV28 and TRBJ2-5): DVKVTQSSRYLVKRTGEKVFLECVQDMDHENMFWYRQDPGLGLRLIYFSYDVKMKEKGDIPEGYSVSREKKERFSLILESASTNQTSMYLCASSTNRGLETQYFGPGTRLLVL.

The rearrangement uses TRBV12-3 or TRBV12-4 and TRBJ2-7; the match to TRBD2 covers 11 bases. The CDR3 runs to 15 residues. V trimming: 1 base; J trimming: 7 bases; junction bases outside the gene matches: 6. The CDR3 region has the DNA TGTGCCAGCAGTTTAGTCCTAGCGGGGGGTTTGGAGCAGTACTTC. This codes for CASSLVLAGGLEQYF.

The chain is built from TRBV11-2 and TRBJ2-3, with 8 positions matching TRBD2. Trimming at V came to 2 bases and at J to 3 bases, leaving 7 bases not matched to a gene. CDR3 length equals 16 residues. CDR1 is SGHAT and CDR2 is FQNNGV in the germline V gene. CDR3 region: CASSLTREGGTDTQYF. In nucleotides, the CDR3 is TGTGCCAGCAGCTTAACCCGGGAGGGCGGAACAGATACGCAGTATTTT.

The chain recombines TRBV5-1 with TRBJ2-7; 8 bases are a match to TRBD1. The CDR3 spans 14 residues. Germline CDR1 and CDR2: SGHRS and YFSETQ. J lost 3 bases, V lost 0 bases, and 2 bases had no gene match. This chain's CDR3 is CASSLVGTGYEQYF. CDR3 nucleotide sequence: TGCGCCAGCAGCTTGGTTGGGACAGGCTACGAGCAGTACTTC.

V usage is TRBV5-4 and J usage is TRBJ1-2, with TRBD1 matching over 7 bases. V gave up 4 bases and J gave up 7 bases; unmatched junction bases: 7. Looked up from germline, CDR1 is SGHNT and CDR2 is YYREEE (reference sequence). CDR3 length: 13 residues. The CDR3 DNA is TGTGCCAGCAGCGTCGACCGGACAGGTGGCTACACCTTC. This codes for CASSVDRTGGYTF.

The rearrangement links TRBV11-2 to TRBJ2-7; TRBD1 might be the D (6 bases). V was cut by 6 bases and J by 3 bases, with 15 bases left in between. Germline CDR1 and CDR2: SGHAT and FQNNGV. The CDR3 is 14 residues long. The CDR3 nucleotides are TGTGCCAGCAGTCTGGGCAGGGGCGGCTACGAGCAGTACTTC. It translates to CASSLGRGGYEQYF.